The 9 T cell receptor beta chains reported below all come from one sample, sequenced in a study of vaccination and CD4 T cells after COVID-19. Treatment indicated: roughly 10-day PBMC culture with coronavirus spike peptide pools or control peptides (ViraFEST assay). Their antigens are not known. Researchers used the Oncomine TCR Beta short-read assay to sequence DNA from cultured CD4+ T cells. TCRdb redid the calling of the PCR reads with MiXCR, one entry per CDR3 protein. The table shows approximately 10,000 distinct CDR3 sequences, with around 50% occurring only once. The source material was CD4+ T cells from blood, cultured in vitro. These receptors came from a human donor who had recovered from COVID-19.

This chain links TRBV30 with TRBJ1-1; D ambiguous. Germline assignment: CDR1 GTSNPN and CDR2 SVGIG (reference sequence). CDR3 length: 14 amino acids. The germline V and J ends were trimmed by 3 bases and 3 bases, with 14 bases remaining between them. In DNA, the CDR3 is TGTGCCTGGAGCTACGTCTCACGGGACACTGAAGCTTTCTTT. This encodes CAWSYVSRDTEAFF.

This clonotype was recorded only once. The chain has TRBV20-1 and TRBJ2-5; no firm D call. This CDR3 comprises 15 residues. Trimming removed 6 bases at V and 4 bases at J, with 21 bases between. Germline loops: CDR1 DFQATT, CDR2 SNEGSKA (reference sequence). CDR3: CSASLARRRRETQYF. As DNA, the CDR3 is TGCAGTGCCTCATTGGCGCGGCGGAGACGAGAGACCCAGTACTTC.

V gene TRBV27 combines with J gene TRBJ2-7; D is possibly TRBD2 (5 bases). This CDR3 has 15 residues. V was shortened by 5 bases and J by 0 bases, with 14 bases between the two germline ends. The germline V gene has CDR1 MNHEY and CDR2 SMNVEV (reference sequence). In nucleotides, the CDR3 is TGTGCCAGCAGTCCCCGACGGGGAACCTCCTACGAGCAGTACTTC. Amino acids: CASSPRRGTSYEQYF.

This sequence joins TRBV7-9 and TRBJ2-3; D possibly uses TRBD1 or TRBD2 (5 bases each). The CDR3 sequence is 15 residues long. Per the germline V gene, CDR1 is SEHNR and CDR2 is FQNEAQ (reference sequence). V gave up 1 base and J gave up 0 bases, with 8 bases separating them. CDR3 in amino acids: CASSLEGRSTDTQYF. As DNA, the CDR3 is TGTGCCAGCAGCTTAGAGGGGAGAAGCACAGATACGCAGTATTTT.

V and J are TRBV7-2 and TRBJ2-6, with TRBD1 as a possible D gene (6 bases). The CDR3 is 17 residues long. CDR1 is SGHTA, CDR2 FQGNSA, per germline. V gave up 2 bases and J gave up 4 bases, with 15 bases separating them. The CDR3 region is CASSLNGRGAGANVLTF. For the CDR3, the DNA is TGTGCCAGCAGCTTAAATGGCAGGGGAGCGGGGGCCAACGTCCTGACTTTC. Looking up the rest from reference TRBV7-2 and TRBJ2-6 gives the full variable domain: GAGVSQSPSNKVTEKGKDVELRCDPISGHTALYWYRQSLGQGLEFLIYFQGNSAPDKSGLPSDRFSAERTGGSVSTLTIQRTQQEDSAVYLCASSLNGRGAGANVLTFGAGSRLTVL.

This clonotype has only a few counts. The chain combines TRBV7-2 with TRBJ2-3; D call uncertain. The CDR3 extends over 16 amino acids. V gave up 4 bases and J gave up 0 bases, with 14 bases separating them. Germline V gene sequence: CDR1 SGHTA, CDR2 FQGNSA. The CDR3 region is CASSSYRRSSTDTQYF. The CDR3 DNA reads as TGTGCCAGCAGCTCCTACCGACGGTCTAGCACAGATACGCAGTATTTT.

The CDR3 nucleotides are TGCAGTGCTAGGTTATACAACGCTGAAGCTTTCTTT. Encoded protein: CSARLYNAEAFF. The chain carries TRBV20-1 and TRBJ1-1; D is uncertain. CDR1 DFQATT and CDR2 SNEGSKA come from the germline V gene (reference sequence). The CDR3 is 12 residues long. Trimming left V 3 bases short and J 6 bases short, with 11 bases between.

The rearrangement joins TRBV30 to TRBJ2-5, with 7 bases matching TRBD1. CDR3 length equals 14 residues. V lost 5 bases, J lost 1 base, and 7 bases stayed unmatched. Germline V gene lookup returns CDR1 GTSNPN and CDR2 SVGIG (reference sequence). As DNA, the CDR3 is TGTGCCTGGGGATTGGGACAGATCCAAGAGACCCAGTACTTC. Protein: CAWGLGQIQETQYF.

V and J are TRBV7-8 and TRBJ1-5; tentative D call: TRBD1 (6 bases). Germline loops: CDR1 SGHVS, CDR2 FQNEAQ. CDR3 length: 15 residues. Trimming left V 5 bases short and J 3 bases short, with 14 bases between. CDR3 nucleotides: TGTGCCAGCAGCGAGGGGGGAGAGGTCAATCAGCCCCAGCATTTT. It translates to CASSEGGEVNQPQHF. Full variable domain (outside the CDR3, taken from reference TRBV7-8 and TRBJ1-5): GAGVSQSPRYKVAKRGQDVALRCDPISGHVSLFWYQQALGQGPEFLTYFQNEAQLDKSGLPSDRFFAERPEGSVSTLKIQRTQQEDSAVYLCASSEGGEVNQPQHFGDGTRLSIL.